The clone carrying this T cell receptor (beta chain) was counted a few times. TCRdb independently ran MiXCR on the RACE reads; one entry per CDR3 protein. Among around 380,000 distinct CDR3 sequences listed, approximately 5% were seen once. Documented time point: pre-sensitization, week 0. Specified treatment: therapeutic diphenylcyclopropenone sensitization with weekly scalp DPC. V was shortened by 2 bases and J by 4 bases, with 24 bases between the two germline ends. The germline V gene has CDR1 SGHVS and CDR2 FQNEAQ. This CDR3 is built from 19 residues. The data were taken from a study of human T cells and chemical hapten exposure.

The sequencing used whole blood, collected in connection with sensitization to the hapten diphenylcyclopropenone (DPC). This receptor was taken from a woman in her late teens or twenties with alopecia areata. Some clones in this sample may be carry-over from other donors' samples. This sequence joins TRBV7-8 and TRBJ2-1; maybe TRBD2 (6 bases). CDR3 loop: CASSLFRFLSGDPYNEQFF. CDR3 coding DNA: TGTGCCAGCAGCTTATTCCGGTTCTTGTCGGGAGACCCATACAATGAGCAGTTCTTC.